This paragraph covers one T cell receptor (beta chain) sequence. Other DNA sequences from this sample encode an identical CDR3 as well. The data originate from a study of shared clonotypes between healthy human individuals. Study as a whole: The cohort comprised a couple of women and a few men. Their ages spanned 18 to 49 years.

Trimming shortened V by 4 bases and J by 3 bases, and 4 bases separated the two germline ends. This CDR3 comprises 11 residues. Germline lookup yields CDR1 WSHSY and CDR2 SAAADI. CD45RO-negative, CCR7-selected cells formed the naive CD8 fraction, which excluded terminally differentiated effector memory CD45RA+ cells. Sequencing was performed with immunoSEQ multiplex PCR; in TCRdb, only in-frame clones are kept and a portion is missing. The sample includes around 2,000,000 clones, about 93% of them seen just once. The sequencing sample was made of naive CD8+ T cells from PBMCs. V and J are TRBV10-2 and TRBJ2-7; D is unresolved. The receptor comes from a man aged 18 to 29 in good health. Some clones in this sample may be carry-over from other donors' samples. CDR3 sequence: CASSGDYEQYF. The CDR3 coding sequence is TGCGCCAGCAGTGGAGACTACGAGCAGTACTTC.